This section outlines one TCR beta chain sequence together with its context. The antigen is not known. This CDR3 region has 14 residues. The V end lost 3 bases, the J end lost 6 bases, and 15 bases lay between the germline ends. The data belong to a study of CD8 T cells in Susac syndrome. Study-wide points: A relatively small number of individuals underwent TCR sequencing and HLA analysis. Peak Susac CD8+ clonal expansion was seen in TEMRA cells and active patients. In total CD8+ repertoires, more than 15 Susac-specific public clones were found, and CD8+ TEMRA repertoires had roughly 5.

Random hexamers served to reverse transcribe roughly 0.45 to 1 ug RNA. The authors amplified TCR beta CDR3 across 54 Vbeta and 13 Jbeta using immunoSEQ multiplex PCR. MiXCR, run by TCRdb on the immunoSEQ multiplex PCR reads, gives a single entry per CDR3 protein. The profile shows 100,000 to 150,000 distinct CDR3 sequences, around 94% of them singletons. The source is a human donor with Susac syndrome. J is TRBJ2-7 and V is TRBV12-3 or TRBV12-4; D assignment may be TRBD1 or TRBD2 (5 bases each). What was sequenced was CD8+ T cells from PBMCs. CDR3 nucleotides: TGTGCCAGCAGTTTGGGGCTAGCTATCGGCGAGCAGTACTTC. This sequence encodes CASSLGLAIGEQYF.